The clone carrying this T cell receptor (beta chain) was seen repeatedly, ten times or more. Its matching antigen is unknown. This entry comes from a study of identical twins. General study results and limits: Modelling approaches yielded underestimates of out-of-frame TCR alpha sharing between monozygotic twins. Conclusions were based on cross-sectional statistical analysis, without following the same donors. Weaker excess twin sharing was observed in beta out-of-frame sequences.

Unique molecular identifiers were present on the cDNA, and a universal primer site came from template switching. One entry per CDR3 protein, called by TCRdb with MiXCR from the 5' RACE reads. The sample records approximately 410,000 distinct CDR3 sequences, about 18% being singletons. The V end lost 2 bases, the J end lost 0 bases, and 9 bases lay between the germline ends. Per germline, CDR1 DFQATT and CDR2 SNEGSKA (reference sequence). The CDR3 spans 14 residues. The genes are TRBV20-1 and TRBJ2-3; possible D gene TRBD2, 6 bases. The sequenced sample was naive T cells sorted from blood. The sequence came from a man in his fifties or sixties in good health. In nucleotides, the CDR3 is TGCAGTGCTAGAAAAGGGACTAGCACAGATACGCAGTATTTT. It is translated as CSARKGTSTDTQYF.